This T cell receptor (beta chain) was sequenced in a study of T cell repertoires in cytomegalovirus infection (dated by TCRdb to between 2018 and 2021). In terms of the full investigation: Recently identified HLA-C-restricted CMV epitopes, whose presentation resists viral immunomodulation, were targeted by peptide stimulations together with well-studied HLA-B-restricted epitopes. The HLA type of each donor mattered for the analysis, because public TCR beta signatures pointed to carriage of CMV infection along with the matching HLA type. Summary of the overall study and its limitations: The ex vivo response was dominated by HLA-C-restricted CMV-specific TCR beta clonotypes, which also provided the single most frequent clonotype in two of eight donors. In both this cohort and an independent approximately 370-donor cohort, the cumulative frequency of public TCR beta family members distinguished carriers of CMV infection plus the relevant HLA type.

From a lookup of the germline V gene (reference sequence), CDR1 and CDR2 are LGHDT and YNNKEL. The germline ends are 11 bases apart after V is trimmed by 1 base and J by 4 bases. The CDR3 sequence holds 15 residues, the cysteine and phenylalanine included. Here the CDR3 DNA is all that survives: 45 bases in frame from base 1. This clonotype was recorded a few times. Its recognized antigen is unknown. No much larger clone exists at a distance of one base, and base qualities are not known. Interpreted using the paper, the treatment or condition label stands for: in vitro stimulation with specific CMV peptide epitopes to enrich CMV-specific T cells. Data came from an Illumina HiSeq 1500. In-frame beta chains were kept once TCRdb had trimmed the public reads at Q25 with fastp and called clones with MiXCR. Merged by CDR3 protein, the rows form single entries marked with the most common genes and DNA. For this sample the table gives some 480,000 distinct CDR3 sequences, of which roughly 34% were detected only once. Around a sixth of the sample is taken by the ten largest.

The sequence links TRBV3-1 to TRBJ1-3; no confident D gene assignment can be made. The TCR comes from a human donor in good health (CMV status not recorded). Some clones in this sample may be carry-over from other donors' samples. Material: cultured PBMCs, obtained from culture after CMV antigen stimulation. The CDR3 sequence is CASSQVDQGGNTIYF. The DNA sequence follows: TGTGCCAGCAGCCAAGTGGACCAAGGAGGAAACACCATATATTTT.